The next 29 T cell receptor beta chains were all read from a single sample in a study of technical replicates of blood from several donors. Repertoires were generated with immunoSEQ multiplex PCR, while TCRdb's copy carries only in-frame clones and drops some. The repertoire holds about 66,000 clones, with 70% to 90% as singletons. Source material: PBMCs. These TCRs come from a human donor in good health. Some clones in this sample may be carry-over from other donors' samples.

J is TRBJ2-5 and V is TRBV30, with 7 bases lining up with TRBD2. V was clipped by 2 bases and J by 5 bases; unmatched bases: 11. CDR3 length equals 15 residues. Germline CDR1 and CDR2: GTSNPN and SVGIG (reference sequence). Written as DNA, the CDR3 is TGTGCCTGGAGTCGGACGGCGGGAGTTTCTGAGACCCAGTACTTC. It specifies CAWSRTAGVSETQYF.

The genes are TRBV5-4 and TRBJ2-1; TRBD2 agrees at 7 bases. Germline CDR1 and CDR2: SGHNT and YYREEE (reference sequence). The J segment lost 4 bases and the V segment lost 4 bases, leaving 11 bases of the junction unmatched. The CDR3 loop spans 16 amino acids. CDR3 bases: TGTGCCAGCAGCGGGGGGGGGTCTGACTCATACAATGAGCAGTTCTTC. This translates into CASSGGGSDSYNEQFF.

This clone was seen more than once but under ten times. The rearrangement joins TRBV4-3 to TRBJ2-1, with 7 bases lining up with TRBD2. The germline V gene encodes CDR1 LGHNA and CDR2 YSLEER. The CDR3 runs 16 residues. Unmatched junction bases numbered 6, after V lost 0 bases and J lost 4 bases. The CDR3 spells CASSQDTPGGYNEQFF. CDR3 in DNA: TGCGCCAGCAGCCAAGATACTCCGGGAGGATACAATGAGCAGTTCTTC.

The V and J genes are TRBV15 and TRBJ2-6, with D tentatively TRBD2 (5 bases). This CDR3 has 16 residues. The V gene's germline CDR1 is LNHNV and CDR2 YYDKDF (reference sequence). V was trimmed by 0 bases and J by 1 base, leaving 7 bases between them. CDR3 nucleotide sequence: TGTGCCACCAGCAGAGAAGGGAGTTCTGGGGCCAACGTCCTGACTTTC. Translating it yields CATSREGSSGANVLTF.

The V gene is TRBV5-6, the J gene TRBJ2-7, with TRBD2 matching 9 bases. Trimming took 5 bases from V and 0 from J; bases not matched to a gene: 0. The CDR3 is 13 amino acids. CDR1 is SGHDT and CDR2 is YYEEEE in the germline V gene. CDR3 nucleotide sequence: TGTGCCAGCAGTAGCGGGAGCTCCTACGAGCAGTACTTC. Translated, it gives CASSSGSSYEQYF.

CDR3 coding DNA: TGCAGCGTGACCGGGACAGGGAACGAGCAGTACTTC. Amino acids: CSVTGTGNEQYF. V is TRBV29-1 and J is TRBJ2-7; TRBD1 matches at 9 bases. V was clipped by 6 bases and J by 5 bases; unmatched bases: 5. The germline CDR1 and CDR2 sequences are SQVTM and ANQGSEA. This CDR3 comprises 12 residues.

The gene calls are TRBV19 and TRBJ2-1; tentative D call: TRBD2 (5 bases). The V and J ends lost 7 bases and 0 bases respectively, with 13 bases between them. Germline lookup yields CDR1 LNHDA and CDR2 SQIVND (reference sequence). The CDR3 has 15 residues. The CDR3 protein is CASKGRTHSYNEQFF. CDR3 sequence (DNA): TGTGCCAGTAAAGGCAGGACTCACTCCTACAATGAGCAGTTCTTC.

V gene TRBV6-1 combines with J gene TRBJ1-4; TRBD1 is a possible D gene (6 bases). Trimming stripped 3 bases from V and 7 bases from J, with 9 bases between. Germline lookup yields CDR1 MNHNS and CDR2 SASEGT. This CDR3 is built from 13 residues. The CDR3 DNA is TGTGCCAGCAGTGAGGGGGCAGGTGAAAAACTGTTTTTT. Its translation: CASSEGAGEKLFF.

This clone occurred once. The chain couples TRBV30 to TRBJ1-1, with D unclear. The germline V gene has CDR1 GTSNPN and CDR2 SVGIG (reference sequence). CDR3 size: 11 residues. The ends were cut back, 5 bases at V and 1 base at J, with 5 bases in the middle. For the CDR3, the DNA is TGTGCCTGGGGAGGGAACACTGAAGCTTTCTTT. This encodes CAWGGNTEAFF.

The chain links TRBV7-2 to TRBJ1-4, with D maybe TRBD1 (5 bases). The CDR3 covers 13 residues. Trimming removed 0 bases from V and 7 bases from J, with 6 bases in between. Germline V CDR1 and CDR2: SGHTA, FQGNSA. The CDR3 DNA follows: TGTGCCAGCAGCTTAGCCAGGGTTGAAAAACTGTTTTTT. This gives the protein CASSLARVEKLFF.

This clone was detected only a few times. This chain joins TRBV7-8 and TRBJ1-5, with TRBD1 matching 7 bases. The germline CDR1 and CDR2 sequences are SGHVS and FQNEAQ. This CDR3 spans 16 amino acids. Losses at the gene ends were 5 bases for V and 0 bases for J; bases not matched to a gene: 7. CDR3 nucleotide sequence: TGTGCCAGCAGCCTCGGGACAGAATATAGCAATCAGCCCCAGCATTTT. It encodes CASSLGTEYSNQPQHF.

This chain uses TRBV19 with TRBJ2-2; TRBD1 agrees at 7 bases. Germline trimming cut 4 bases from V and 0 bases from J; bases unmatched to any gene: 2. The germline V gene has CDR1 LNHDA and CDR2 SQIVND (reference sequence). The CDR3 runs 15 residues. This CDR3 reads CASSRDSPNTGELFF. The CDR3 DNA sequence: TGTGCCAGTAGTAGGGACAGTCCGAACACCGGGGAGCTGTTTTTT.

The chain uses TRBV7-6 and TRBJ2-1; D is perhaps TRBD2 (6 bases). Between the trimmed V and J ends, which lost 5 bases and 0 bases, there was a span of 17 bases. The CDR3 sequence is 17 residues long. CDR1 SGHVS and CDR2 FNYEAQ come from the germline V gene. This CDR3 is CASSPTIAANSYNEQFF. DNA of the CDR3: TGTGCCAGCAGCCCGACGATAGCGGCAAACTCCTACAATGAGCAGTTCTTC. Variable domain in full (rest from reference TRBV7-6 and TRBJ2-1): GAGVSQSPRYKVTKRGQDVALRCDPISGHVSLYWYRQALGQGPEFLTYFNYEAQQDKSGLPNDRFSAERPEGSISTLTIQRTEQRDSAMYRCASSPTIAANSYNEQFFGPGTRLTVL.

On this clone: Compared with germline, one end of the junction differs, possibly owing to a read error. J is TRBJ2-7 and V is TRBV5-6, with 12 bases lining up with TRBD1. The CDR3 is made up of 15 amino acids. Germline lookup yields CDR1 SGHDT and CDR2 YYEEEE. The DNA of the CDR3 is TGTGCCACCAGCCTACCGGGACAGGGGGCCCACGAGCAGTACTTC. The encoded protein is CATSLPGQGAHEQYF. The entire variable domain, with the rest obtained from reference TRBV5-6 and TRBJ2-7, is as follows: DAGVTQSPTHLIKTRGQQVTLRCSPKSGHDTVSWYQQALGQGPQFIFQYYEEEERQRGNFPDRFSGHQFPNYSSELNVNALLLGDSALYLCATSLPGQGAHEQYFGPGTRLTVT.

This chain connects TRBV7-3 to TRBJ2-5; 11 bases line up with TRBD2. V shed 4 bases and J 5 bases; nucleotides not matched to a gene: 6. The germline gives CDR1 SGHTA, CDR2 FQGTGA. The CDR3 is 15 residues long. The CDR3 loop is CASSSLAGGGETQYF. DNA for the CDR3: TGTGCCAGCAGCTCTCTAGCGGGGGGAGGGGAGACCCAGTACTTC.

This chain joins TRBV7-2 and TRBJ1-2, with D possibly TRBD1 on 5 matching bases. Germline V gene lookup returns CDR1 SGHTA and CDR2 FQGNSA. This CDR3 is built from 12 residues. Trimming removed 4 bases from V and 5 bases from J, with 8 bases in between. CDR3 loop: CASSSQGYGYTF. DNA for the CDR3: TGTGCCAGCAGCTCTCAGGGATATGGCTACACCTTC.

This clone appeared once. J is TRBJ1-3 and V is TRBV10-3, with a possible D match to TRBD1 (6 bases). Germline V gene sequence: CDR1 ENHRY, CDR2 SYGVKD. The CDR3 is 14 residues long. The V end was cut by 6 bases, the J end by 0 bases, with 9 bases between. Written as DNA, the CDR3 is TGTGCCATCAGGGACAGTTCCTCTGGAAACACCATATATTTT. Translated, it gives CAIRDSSSGNTIYF.

The chain links TRBV7-3 to TRBJ2-6; the D gene is possibly TRBD2 (6 bases). CDR1 SGHTA and CDR2 FQGTGA come from the germline V gene. This CDR3 is 18 amino acids long. The V end was cut by 4 bases, the J end by 4 bases, with 20 bases between. CDR3 residues: CASSSWGLQGFGANVLTF. In DNA form, the CDR3 reads TGTGCCAGCAGCTCATGGGGACTCCAAGGTTTCGGGGCCAACGTCCTGACTTTC.

The chain has TRBV7-6 and TRBJ1-2; a weak D match, TRBD1 (5 bases). This CDR3 spans 16 amino acids. Trimming stripped 6 bases from V and 4 bases from J, with 21 bases between. Germline CDR1 is SGHVS and CDR2 is FNYEAQ. The DNA of the CDR3 is TGTGCCAGCAGTGAGACCGAGGGGAGGCGCGGCTATGGCTACACCTTC. It yields the protein CASSETEGRRGYGYTF.

This clone counts as medium-sized (0.01 to 0.1%). Other nucleotide sequences from this sample produce the same CDR3. V gene TRBV5-1 combines with J gene TRBJ2-1; 8 positions match TRBD2. This CDR3 contains 14 residues. CDR1 is SGHRS and CDR2 is YFSETQ in the germline V gene. V was pared by 2 bases and J by 2 bases, with 0 bases of the junction left unmatched. Here the CDR3 reads CASSFSGAYNEQFF. The DNA for the CDR3 is TGCGCCAGCAGCTTTAGCGGGGCCTACAATGAGCAGTTCTTC.

The chain joins TRBV11-2 to TRBJ2-2; unclear D gene. The V gene lost 0 bases and the J gene lost 8 bases, with 13 bases spanning the gap. Germline CDR1 and CDR2: SGHAT and FQNNGV. CDR3 length: 15 amino acids. CDR3 region: CASSLDPGLMGELFF. The DNA of the CDR3 is TGTGCCAGCAGCTTAGATCCAGGATTGATGGGGGAGCTGTTTTTT.

This CDR3 is CASSHRPGQGPPEQYF. CDR3 DNA sequence: TGTGCCAGCAGCCACAGACCGGGACAGGGGCCCCCGGAGCAGTACTTC. The rearrangement joins TRBV14 to TRBJ2-7; 10 nucleotides agree with TRBD1. There are 16 residues in the CDR3. The junction had 12 bases not matched to a gene; V was cut back by 3 bases and J by 7 bases. Germline CDR1 SGHDN, CDR2 FVKESK.

This clone was observed a single time. The chain employs TRBV4-1 and TRBJ1-2, with 10 bases identical to TRBD1. The CDR3 length is 15 residues. Germline V gene data show CDR1 as MGHRA and CDR2 as YSYEKL. V was clipped by 4 bases and J by 14 bases; unmatched bases: 16. CDR3 region: CASSPGQGPAMAPTF. In nucleotides, the CDR3 is TGCGCCAGCAGCCCGGGACAGGGGCCAGCTATGGCTCCAACCTTC.

This clone was picked up one time. V is TRBV19 and J is TRBJ1-3; the D is unclear. Trimming shortened V by 7 bases and J by 2 bases, and 9 bases separated the two germline ends. There are 13 residues in the CDR3. Germline CDR1 and CDR2: LNHDA and SQIVND (reference sequence). CDR3 residues: CASIGSTGNTIYF. The CDR3 DNA is TGTGCCAGTATCGGGTCAACTGGAAACACCATATATTTT.

The chain couples TRBV6-1 to TRBJ1-2; unclear D gene. With 4 bases removed from V and 1 base from J, the gap between germline ends came to 10 bases. The CDR3 totals 14 residues. The V gene's germline CDR1 is MNHNS and CDR2 SASEGT. DNA of the CDR3: TGTGCCAGCAGTGTTCGAGATCTTAACTATGGCTACACCTTC. As protein: CASSVRDLNYGYTF.

The J gene is TRBJ2-7, the V gene TRBV7-6; 13 bases fit TRBD2. The CDR3 spans 14 residues. The trim removed 4 bases at V and 10 bases at J, leaving 7 bases unmatched. Per germline, CDR1 SGHVS and CDR2 FNYEAQ. CDR3 coding DNA: TGTGCCAGCAGCTCGGGACTAGCGGGACCTGCTCAGTACTTC. Its protein product is CASSSGLAGPAQYF.

V usage is TRBV30 and J usage is TRBJ1-3, with D tentatively TRBD1 (6 bases). This CDR3 region has 15 residues. The germline V and J ends were trimmed by 0 bases and 5 bases, with 14 bases remaining between them. Looked up from germline, CDR1 is GTSNPN and CDR2 is SVGIG (reference sequence). DNA for the CDR3: TGTGCCTGGAGTGTTAGTCAGGGGTTAAGAAACACCATATATTTT. Translation: CAWSVSQGLRNTIYF.

V gene TRBV4-2 combines with J gene TRBJ1-3; TRBD1 is a possible D gene (5 bases). Trimming removed 2 bases from V and 2 bases from J, with 19 bases in between. The germline V gene encodes CDR1 LGHNA and CDR2 YNFKEQ. The CDR3 covers 18 residues. For the CDR3, the DNA is TGTGCCAGCAGCCAACGGAGTTTTCTGGGGCTGGCTGGAAACACCATATATTTT. It codes for CASSQRSFLGLAGNTIYF.

In its sample, this clone was seen once. This chain links TRBV7-9 with TRBJ2-7; 9 nucleotides match TRBD1. V shed 1 base, J shed 5 bases, and the junction held 9 bases outside the gene matches. The CDR3 sequence is 16 residues long. In germline, CDR1 is SEHNR, CDR2 FQNEAQ (reference sequence). The CDR3 sequence is CASSLGWDRAIDEQYF. CDR3 DNA: TGTGCCAGCAGCTTAGGGTGGGACAGGGCGATAGACGAGCAGTACTTC.